This T cell receptor (beta chain) was sequenced during a study of T cells in Graves' hyperthyroidism and ophthalmopathy (dated 2019 in TCRdb). About the investigation overall: Peripheral blood was collected at initial diagnosis, before any treatment. To identify distinguishing TCR V-J signatures, a discovery cohort of around 98 patients was used, comprising 40 to 45 with Graves' ophthalmopathy and around 60 with stable Graves' hyperthyroidism. An independent validation cohort of 18 to 20 hyperthyroidism patients and 17 patients who later progressed to ophthalmopathy tested prospective prediction of ophthalmopathy. The approximately 98 discovery patients were randomly divided into training and test sets at a 7:3 ratio. The study also compared thyroid tissue and blood T-cell repertoires from more than 5 Graves' hyperthyroidism patients. After blood sampling, hyperthyroidism patients were treated with methimazole at a starting dose of 30 mg daily, and ophthalmopathy patients were treated with high-dose intravenous methylprednisolone. According to the paper, TCR Vbeta CDR3 sequencing was carried out on more than 120 peripheral blood samples, which came from fewer than 50 ophthalmopathy, fewer than 80 hyperthyroidism and roughly 17 progressor patients. The research as a whole found: During validation, the model predicted progression to ophthalmopathy a median of approximately six months ahead of onset, with almost 71% sensitivity and under 85% specificity. Ophthalmopathy was separated from stable hyperthyroidism by a 13 V-J signature model, with roughly 88% sensitivity and roughly 84% specificity obtained in cross-validation and 80%/75% obtained in testing. Most expanded thyroid clonotypes (frequency above 0.001) were also detected in blood, a finding suggesting that blood repertoires may reflect thyroid immune responses. No statistical method was used to fix the sample size in advance, and group allocation was not hidden from the investigators.

This clonotype was observed a few times. There is no known antigen for this receptor. Base qualities are not at hand, and no much larger clone is one base apart. The CDR3 covers 16 residues, taking in both the cysteine and the phenylalanine. The only DNA kept is the CDR3, 48 bases in frame from the first base. The V and J ends are trimmed by 1 base and 0 bases, leaving 10 bases between them. Taken from the germline V gene (reference sequence), the CDR1 and CDR2 loops are SEHNR and FQNEAQ. Stable Graves' hyperthyroidism was defined as no progression to ophthalmopathy during 18 months of follow-up. Hyperthyroidism patients were newly diagnosed, with disease duration under 2 months, and aged 18 to 65 years. Exclusion was applied to patients with uncontrolled infections, other autoimmune diseases, pregnancy or lactation. Diagnoses relied on clinical symptoms, serum thyroxine and TRAb, thyroid ultrasound and orbital computed tomography. PBMCs were separated from about 10 ml of fresh peripheral blood using Ficoll-Paque density gradient centrifugation. Trizol reagent was used to extract total RNA, and RNA quality was then checked on an Agilent 2100 Bioanalyzer.

The TCR beta CDR3 regions were amplified from RNA transcripts. The first round of RT-PCR for the TCR CDR3 was performed with the HTBI primer set and the Qiagen OneStep RT-PCR kit. A second multiplex PCR round built the libraries, followed by size selection and purification. The libraries were sequenced on an Illumina HiSeq2000 using paired-end 100 bp reads. For the original study's pipeline: Raw data were processed with SOAPnuke, discarding reads with adapters, uncalled bases, mean Phred below 15, or no exact constant-primer or identifier match. High-quality paired reads were merged with COPE v1.2.5, and unique nucleotide sequences were defined as clonotypes. MiTCR v1.1 was used to align clonotypes to the IMGT TRBV, TRBD and TRBJ reference segments. The analysis included only V-J combinations with a frequency above 0.0001, which together covered around 99% of the repertoires. A TCS score was defined as the ratio of F50 (clonal expansion) to E x V (chaos), with BLOSUM62-based TCRdist applied between CDR3 peptides within each V-J. Welch's t-statistics and random forest reduced roughly 540 V-J features to about 13, which were used in a naive Bayes classifier (R e1071). TCRdb ran its own pipeline on the public reads, namely fastp trimming at Q25 and MiXCR clone calling, and kept in-frame beta chains. CDR3 protein duplicates are merged, each entry listing the most common genes and DNA. The V and J calls, along with clone size, are taken from TCRdb and not from the paper's own processing. This sample gives about 340,000 distinct CDR3 sequences in total; 21% of them show up just once. The leading ten clones occupy roughly 52% of the sample.

The rearrangement joined TRBV7-9 to TRBJ1-3, with TRBD1 perhaps the D gene, on 6 matching bases. Sequencing was carried out using blood. The TCR comes from a woman aged 45-65 years with Graves' hyperthyroidism. The DNA is TGTGCCAGCAGCTTAGGGGGGGCAATCTCTGGAAACACCATATATTTT. It translates to CASSLGGAISGNTIYF.